A single TCR beta chain is shown here with its context. This clonotype was recorded many times. Its antigen remains undetermined. It has no much larger one-base neighbor in the sample; base qualities were not kept. This sample stems from a study of T cells in Graves' hyperthyroidism and ophthalmopathy (dated by TCRdb to the late 2010s). Some background on the complete study: Peripheral blood samples were taken at initial diagnosis, before any treatment was given. A discovery cohort of fewer than 110 patients, about 44 with Graves' ophthalmopathy and approximately 55 with stable Graves' hyperthyroidism, was used to find distinguishing TCR V-J signatures. An independent validation cohort of about 19 hyperthyroidism patients and approximately 15 patients who later progressed to ophthalmopathy tested prospective prediction of ophthalmopathy. Thyroid tissue and blood T-cell repertoires from roughly six Graves' hyperthyroidism patients were also compared in the study. The approximately 100 discovery patients were randomly divided into training and test sets at a 7:3 ratio. After blood sampling, hyperthyroidism patients were treated with methimazole at a starting dose of 30 mg daily, and ophthalmopathy patients were treated with high-dose intravenous methylprednisolone. According to the paper, TCR Vbeta CDR3 sequencing was carried out on 135 peripheral blood samples, which came from more than 40 ophthalmopathy, approximately 72 hyperthyroidism and some 17 progressor patients.

At the junction V is shortened by 5 bases and J by 2 bases, with 10 bases in between. The CDR3, cysteine through phenylalanine, is 13 amino acids long. Only the CDR3 portion is preserved as DNA: 39 bases, with reading frame beginning at the first base. The germline V gene (reference sequence) gives CDR1 as LGHDT and CDR2 as YNNKEL. Graves' hyperthyroidism was defined as stable when no progression to ophthalmopathy occurred over 18 months of follow-up. Hyperthyroidism patients were aged 18 to 65 years and newly diagnosed, with disease duration of less than 2 months. Any patient with an uncontrolled infection, another autoimmune disease, pregnancy or lactation was excluded. Diagnoses were established on the basis of clinical symptoms, serum thyroxine and TRAb, thyroid ultrasound, and orbital computed tomography. Ficoll-Paque density gradient centrifugation was used to isolate PBMCs from 8 to 10 ml of fresh peripheral blood. Total RNA was extracted with Trizol reagent, and quality was checked on an Agilent 2100 Bioanalyzer.

What the work shows at the level of the full study, not this receptor alone: A 13 V-J signature model separated ophthalmopathy from stable hyperthyroidism, with around 88% sensitivity and 81% to 83% specificity in cross-validation and 80%/75% in testing. Blood samples also contained most of the expanded thyroid clonotypes (frequency above 0.001), which suggests that blood repertoires may reflect thyroid immune responses. In validation, the model predicted progression to ophthalmopathy a median of about 5.9 months before onset, with about 67% sensitivity and about 72% specificity. Sample size was not statistically predetermined, and investigators were not blinded to group allocation.

Amplification of TCR beta CDR3 regions was carried out from RNA transcripts. The first round of RT-PCR for the TCR CDR3 was performed with the HTBI primer set and the Qiagen OneStep RT-PCR kit. Libraries were constructed in a second round of multiplex PCR, after which size selection and purification were carried out. Libraries were sequenced paired-end with 100 bp reads on an Illumina HiSeq2000. As for how the authors treated the data: SOAPnuke was used to process the raw data, with reads discarded if the reads contained adapters or uncalled bases, had a mean Phred below 15, or lacked an exact constant-primer or identifier match. High-quality paired reads were merged using COPE v1.2.5, and each unique nucleotide sequence was defined as a clonotype. MiTCR v1.1 was used to align the clonotypes against IMGT TRBV, TRBD and TRBJ reference segments. Only V-J combinations with frequency above 0.0001, covering approximately 99% of repertoires, were analysed. A TCS score was defined as the ratio of F50 (clonal expansion) to E x V (chaos), with BLOSUM62-based TCRdist applied between CDR3 peptides within each V-J. Welch's t-statistics and random forest reduced around 550 V-J features to roughly 13, which were used in a naive Bayes classifier (R e1071). Using fastp at Q25 and MiXCR, TCRdb reprocessed the public reads and kept productive beta chains. Duplicate CDR3 protein sequences are folded into a single record with the most common DNA and genes. The V and J calls and clone size are TCRdb's, not the authors'. The table for this sample lists approximately 590,000 distinct CDR3 sequences; around a sixth of them were counted only once. The ten largest clones add up to 7.3% of the sample.

In this chain, TRBV3-1 is recombined with TRBJ2-7; confidence is insufficient to name the D gene. This TCR was recovered from a woman in her twenties or thirties with Graves' hyperthyroidism. The sequenced sample consisted of blood. This receptor has the CDR3 CASSDEAAYEQYF. In nucleotide form, the sequence is TGTGCCAGCAGCGACGAAGCTGCCTACGAGCAGTACTTC.